This T cell receptor (beta chain) stems from a study of T cells in women clearing cervical HPV infection. Regarding the study as a whole: CIN3+ cases had significantly higher TCR richness than controls; evenness did not differ.

The CDR3 length is 14 residues. CDR1 and CDR2 from the germline V gene are LNHDA and SQIVND (reference sequence). Profiling relied on immunoSEQ multiplex PCR, and the TCRdb table lists in-frame clones only, not all of them. The sample is made up of some 31,000 clones, and the top ten hold about 3% of it. As regards this clone: The antigen is unknown. The read ends 3 residues shy of where the CDR3 ends; the end is completed using the germline J gene.

The sequenced sample consisted of blood buffy coat. The chain joins TRBV19 to TRBJ1-2; 7 bases are a match to TRBD1. This receptor was identified in a woman between 18 and 75 years old with a cervical HPV16 infection that either progressed to CIN3+ or cleared (not recorded which). The DNA read from the CDR3 is TGTGCCAGTACCCTCTCCGGGACAGCAAAAGAC. Protein product: CASTLSGTAKD. The whole CDR3 is CASTLSGTAKDYTF.